The present T cell receptor (beta chain) was sequenced within a study of T cells after yellow fever vaccination. Background on the study: Fractions of low cell number were prepared using SMART-Seq v4 Ultra Low Input.

This clonotype was counted only a few times. The target antigen is unknown. This CDR3 region has 13 residues. Germline CDR1 is SGHDT and CDR2 is YYEEEE. Trimming removed 0 bases from V and 4 bases from J, with 7 bases in between. Study-wide results and limits: Booster samples showed a return of most primary-vaccination clones (around 95% CD4, roughly 85% CD8). A small share of clonotypes appeared in both CD4 and CD8 compartments.

TCRdb ran MiXCR on the 5' RACE reads and lists one entry per CDR3 protein. The table includes some 300,000 distinct CDR3 sequences, roughly 8.7% detected once. This material consisted of CD4+ T cells sorted from PBMCs, taken 5 days after the yellow fever booster vaccination. The J gene is TRBJ1-2, the V gene TRBV5-6; maybe TRBD1 (5 bases). This clonotype originated in a man between 18 and 29 years old who received the YFV17D yellow fever vaccine. Here the CDR3 DNA reads TGTGCCAGCAGCTTGGACAGGATCTATGGCTACACCTTC. Amino acids: CASSLDRIYGYTF. The full variable domain, in which reference TRBV5-6 and TRBJ1-2 provide the parts outside the CDR3, is DAGVTQSPTHLIKTRGQQVTLRCSPKSGHDTVSWYQQALGQGPQFIFQYYEEEERQRGNFPDRFSGHQFPNYSSELNVNALLLGDSALYLCASSLDRIYGYTFGSGTRLTVV.